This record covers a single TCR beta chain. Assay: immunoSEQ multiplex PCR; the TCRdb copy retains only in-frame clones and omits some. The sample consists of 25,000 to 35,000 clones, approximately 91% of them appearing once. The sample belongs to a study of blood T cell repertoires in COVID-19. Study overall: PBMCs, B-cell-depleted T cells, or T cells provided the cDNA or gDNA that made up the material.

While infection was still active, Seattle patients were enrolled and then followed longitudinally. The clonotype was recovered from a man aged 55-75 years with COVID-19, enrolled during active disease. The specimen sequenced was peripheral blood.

The CDR3 spells CASGRTGGGTEAFF. The CDR3 nucleotides are TGTGCCAGCGGCCGAACGGGGGGCGGAACTGAAGCTTTCTTT. J is TRBJ1-1 and V is TRBV6-5, with D possibly TRBD1 on 6 matching bases. V lost 8 bases and J 5 bases, leaving 18 bases between the germline ends. The CDR3 has 14 residues. Germline V lookup: CDR1 MNHEY, CDR2 SVGAGI.